Listed below are T cell receptor beta chains from one sample, sequenced in a study of blood T cell repertoires in COVID-19. This table comes from immunoSEQ multiplex PCR, and its TCRdb copy is limited to in-frame clones, with some not included. Of around 140,000 clones detected, 75% to 85% appear once; the ten largest clones hold roughly 10%. Material for sequencing was peripheral blood. These receptors were obtained from a man in his 60s with active or convalescent COVID-19. Both conserved end residues are trimmed from each CDR3.

J: TRBJ1-4
V: TRBV11-1
CDR3: ASSHCCGRVNEKLF

J: TRBJ1-5
V: TRBV2
CDR3: ASSLSDRMYQPQH

J: TRBJ2-2
V: TRBV7-9
CDR3: ASSPPGPGDTGELF

J: TRBJ1-3
V: TRBV10-3
CDR3: AISAGQERNTIY

J: TRBJ2-1
V: TRBV3-1/TRBV3-2
CDR3: ASSNSGGADEQF

J: TRBJ1-5
V: TRBV19
CDR3: ASSNGGYSNQPQH

J: TRBJ1-1
V: TRBV27
CDR3: ASSSRNTEAF

J: TRBJ2-3
V: TRBV10-3
CDR3: AISDSGLADTQY

J: TRBJ1-6
V: TRBV19
CDR3: ASSAGQANSPLH

J: TRBJ1-1
V: TRBV7-9
CDR3: ASSSETGNTEAF

J: TRBJ2-7
V: TRBV6-6
CDR3: ASSSPGQASYEQY

J: TRBJ2-2
V: TRBV6-4
CDR3: ASSDRGPANTGELF

J: TRBJ2-3
V: TRBV10-2
CDR3: ASKPAGTTSTDTQY

J: TRBJ1-6
V: TRBV10-3
CDR3: AISDRGGRYNSPLH

J: TRBJ1-3
V: TRBV5-5
CDR3: ASSLRESHSGNTIY

J: TRBJ2-7
V: TRBV7-8
CDR3: ASSLTPNDRAYEQY

J: TRBJ1-1
V: TRBV11-3
CDR3: ASSLSTGQGFTEAF

J: TRBJ2-1
V: TRBV4-3
CDR3: ASSQDSFSGSYNEQF

J: TRBJ2-1
V: TRBV10-1
CDR3: ASSEWTGGRNEQF

J: TRBJ1-5
V: TRBV19
CDR3: ASSTNEHSGNQPQH

J: TRBJ1-1
V: TRBV4-3
CDR3: ASSHAWGDTEAF

J: TRBJ1-2
V: TRBV18
CDR3: ASSPQGQRGYT

J: TRBJ2-3
V: TRBV10-3
CDR3: AIRRQGQTDTQY

J: TRBJ2-2
V: TRBV7-2
CDR3: ASSLGQGNGELF

J: TRBJ2-7
V: TRBV27
CDR3: ASRTGVSYEQY

J: TRBJ1-5
V: TRBV30
CDR3: AWSFGSHSNQPQH

J: TRBJ2-1
V: TRBV7-9
CDR3: ASSPVPSGRGIGEQF

J: TRBJ2-5
V: TRBV9
CDR3: ASSVGTSGGSWETQY

J: TRBJ2-2
V: TRBV18
CDR3: ASSSAWTSGGKDTGELF

J: TRBJ2-1
V: TRBV4-3
CDR3: ASSQANLAGAHNEQF

J: TRBJ1-4
V: TRBV7-6
CDR3: ASSPHRGKTNEKLF

J: TRBJ2-1
V: TRBV19
CDR3: ASSMQTWTSGPYNEQF

J: TRBJ2-3
V: TRBV7-9
CDR3: ASSPGGGLTDTQY

J: TRBJ1-6
V: TRBV11-3
CDR3: ASRAGDRGNSPLH

J: TRBJ1-5
V: TRBV15
CDR3: ATSKGTGVRYIDQPQH

J: TRBJ1-2
V: TRBV20-1
CDR3: SASEEIIYGYT

J: TRBJ1-3
V: TRBV2
CDR3: ASSEQGARSGNTIY

J: TRBJ1-2
V: TRBV25-1
CDR3: ASSVPGQSSVGSGYT

J: TRBJ2-2
V: TRBV29-1
CDR3: SVGLGTPGAAGELF

J: TRBJ2-3
V: TRBV7-9
CDR3: ASSLRGSNTDTQY

J: TRBJ1-6
V: TRBV4-1
CDR3: ASSQDRNYNSPLH

J: TRBJ1-5
V: TRBV11-2
CDR3: ASSFMQGPNQPQH

J: TRBJ1-1
V: TRBV7-2
CDR3: ASSRGGDAEAF

J: TRBJ1-2
V: TRBV19
CDR3: ASSQAIRENGYT

J: TRBJ1-3
V: TRBV30
CDR3: AWNGQGASGNTIY

J: TRBJ2-2
V: TRBV24-1
CDR3: ATSDTVAGGPHTGELF